This is a list of T cell receptor beta chains from one sample in a study of OX40 agonist ivuxolimab in advanced cancers. Using immunoSEQ multiplex PCR, the repertoire was profiled, and TCRdb retains in-frame clones only, with some absent. The sample holds more than 70,000 clones; about 84% are singletons and the top ten take more than 4%. The starting material was CD4+ or CD8+ T cells sorted from blood, obtained in a trial of the OX40 agonist ivuxolimab. The receptor source for this set is an adult with an advanced solid tumor such as melanoma, head and neck, liver or kidney cancer. The CDR3 runs from the conserved cysteine through the conserved F or W. The D gene is left open where the match is weak. Where a row states a size, it is once, few, many or the class of an expanded clone; other rows omit it.

d_call | j_call | v_call | clone_size | cdr3_nt | cdr3_aa
- | TRBJ1-2 | TRBV11-3 | many | TGTGCCAGCAGCGAGGCGATGGATAGCTACACCTTC | CASSEAMDSYTF
TRBD2 | TRBJ2-7 | TRBV5-4 | once | TGTGCCAGCAGCCCCGGCGGGACTAGCGGGTCCGTCTACGAGCAGTACTTC | CASSPGGTSGSVYEQYF
- | TRBJ1-2 | TRBV4-3 | - | TGCGCCAGCAGCCAATCCGTTACAGGGTCCTATGGCTACACCTTC | CASSQSVTGSYGYTF
- | TRBJ1-6 | TRBV27 | few | TGTGCCAGCACCGGACAGATCTCGTTTGATTCACCCCTCCACTTT | CASTGQISFDSPLHF
TRBD2 | TRBJ2-7 | TRBV7-2 | - | TGTGCCAGCAGTCGGGGGACTAGCGCCTCAAGTACCTACGAGCAGTACTTC | CASSRGTSASSTYEQYF
- | TRBJ2-2 | TRBV4-2 | - | TGTGCCAGCAGCCCCCCTAGCTCAACCGGGGAGCTGTTTTTT | CASSPPSSTGELFF
- | TRBJ2-6 | TRBV23-1 | few | TGCGCCAGCAGTCAGTTTGGCAGGCGAAACTCTGGGGCCAACGTCCTGACTTTC | CASSQFGRRNSGANVLTF
TRBD2 | TRBJ2-5 | TRBV7-8 | - | TGTGCCAGCAGCTTAGCCGGGGGGGGTTTAGAGACCCAGTACTTC | CASSLAGGGLETQYF
- | TRBJ1-3 | TRBV2 | - | TGTGCCAGCAAACTTGCGGGAAACACCATATATTTT | CASKLAGNTIYF
- | TRBJ1-5 | TRBV2 | few | TGTGCCAGCAGCTCCCAAATAAGTGGTCAGCCCCAGCATTTT | CASSSQISGQPQHF
- | TRBJ2-7 | TRBV11-3 | - | TGTGCCAGCAGCCCCTTCCCGGTGAGCTCCTACGAGCAGTACTTC | CASSPFPVSSYEQYF
TRBD1 | TRBJ1-1 | TRBV7-8 | - | TGTGCCAGCAGCTTACGTGGGACCAACAGGGGGCTGAACACTGAAGCTTTCTTT | CASSLRGTNRGLNTEAFF
- | TRBJ2-5 | TRBV27 | - | TGTGCCAGCAGTTTATTCGGCAGACTCCAAGAGACCCAGTACTTC | CASSLFGRLQETQYF
TRBD2 | TRBJ2-1 | TRBV29-1 | - | TGCAGCGCCGGAGGTAGCGGGAGCGATGAGCAGTTCTTC | CSAGGSGSDEQFF
- | TRBJ1-6 | TRBV6-5 | few | TGTGCCAGCAGTTACGAGGATAATTCACCCCTCCACTTT | CASSYEDNSPLHF
- | TRBJ2-1 | TRBV5-1 | - | TGCGCCAGCAGCAAGGCTTCTGAAGGGAATGAGCAGTTCTTC | CASSKASEGNEQFF
TRBD1 | TRBJ2-2 | TRBV19 | - | TGTGCCAGTAGTATTTTACCGGGACAGGGGGCAACCGGGGAGCTGTTTTTT | CASSILPGQGATGELFF
- | TRBJ2-7 | TRBV5-8 | - | TGTGCCAGCAGCTTATTGGGAGGAGACTACGAGCAGTACTTC | CASSLLGGDYEQYF
TRBD2 | TRBJ2-1 | TRBV10-1 | - | TGCGCCAGCAGTTCAGAAGGGAGGGAGGAGTTCTTC | CASSSEGREEFF
TRBD1 | TRBJ2-2 | TRBV7-3 | - | TGTGCCAGCAGCTCCATGGGACAGGGATCCACCGGGGAGCTGTTTTTT | CASSSMGQGSTGELFF
- | TRBJ1-2 | TRBV27 | - | TGTGCCAGCAGTCCGGGGGGCTTGGGAGGCTACACCTTC | CASSPGGLGGYTF
- | TRBJ2-3 | TRBV7-9 | once | TGTGCCAGCAGCTTAGCAGGGAGCACAGATACGCAGTATTTT | CASSLAGSTDTQYF
- | TRBJ1-5 | TRBV15 | - | TGTGCCACCAGCAGAGATGTTATAGAGCCCCAGCATTTT | CATSRDVIEPQHF
- | TRBJ2-3 | TRBV6-4 | - | TGTGCCAGCAGTTCAGTAGCCACAGATACGCAGTATTTT | CASSSVATDTQYF
- | TRBJ2-1 | TRBV29-1 | - | TGCAGCGTAGTGCGGGTTGGGGATGAGCAGTTCTTC | CSVVRVGDEQFF
- | TRBJ2-3 | TRBV30 | - | TGTGCCTGGAGCGTTACTACCACAGATACGCAGTATTTT | CAWSVTTTDTQYF
TRBD2 | TRBJ2-7 | TRBV27 | once | TGTGCCAGCAGTTTATCCCTAGCGGGCGACGAGCAGTACTTC | CASSLSLAGDEQYF
TRBD2 | TRBJ2-7 | TRBV7-9 | - | TGTGCCAGCAGCTTATGGGCGGGAGGCTACGAGCAGTACTTC | CASSLWAGGYEQYF
- | TRBJ1-3 | TRBV7-9 | - | TGTGCCAGCAGCGCACCACAGGAAGCTGGAAACACCATATATTTT | CASSAPQEAGNTIYF
TRBD2 | TRBJ2-1 | TRBV6-5 | - | TGTGCCAGCAAAACAGCGGGGGCTACTTACAATGAGCAGTTCTTC | CASKTAGATYNEQFF
TRBD2 | TRBJ2-1 | TRBV14 | once | TGTGCCAGCAGTCAAGAGGTAGGACTAGAAGGTTTAGAGCAGTTCTTC | CASSQEVGLEGLEQFF
- | TRBJ1-1 | TRBV7-3 | - | TGTGCCAGCAGCTACCGGGGCCTGAGCGTCACTGAAGCTTTCTTT | CASSYRGLSVTEAFF
- | TRBJ1-4 | TRBV5-1 | - | TGCGCCAGCAGCCTTGACAGCACTAATGAAAAACTGTTTTTT | CASSLDSTNEKLFF
- | TRBJ2-3 | TRBV27 | - | TGTGCCAGCTCGGGCGTTCCTCCCGGAGGTGGGCGAGATACGCAGTATTTT | CASSGVPPGGGRDTQYF
- | TRBJ2-2 | TRBV19 | - | TGTGCCAGTAGTGCCCCCCCCACCGGGGAGCTGTTTTTT | CASSAPPTGELFF
TRBD2 | TRBJ2-7 | TRBV7-9 | - | TGTGCCAGCAGCCCCTGGTTAGCGGGGACCTACGAGCAGTACTTC | CASSPWLAGTYEQYF
TRBD2 | TRBJ2-1 | TRBV5-1 | - | TGCGCCAGCAGCGCTAGCGGGGTTGGCTCCTACAATGAGCAGTTCTTC | CASSASGVGSYNEQFF
TRBD1 | TRBJ2-2 | TRBV11-3 | - | TGTGCCAGCAGCTTGACCGGGACAGTTAACACCGGGGAGCTGTTTTTT | CASSLTGTVNTGELFF
- | TRBJ2-6 | TRBV4-2 | - | TGTGCCAGCAGCCAGTCGGGGCAGGGGCTCAGCTCTGGGGCCAACGTCCTGACTTTC | CASSQSGQGLSSGANVLTF
- | TRBJ2-2 | TRBV18 | - | TGTGCCAGCTCACCAATGAGGGAGCAGGGCACCGGGGAGCTGTTTTTT | CASSPMREQGTGELFF
- | TRBJ2-1 | TRBV9 | - | TGTGCCAGCAGCGTAGGGCCCGACACCGGGACCGAGCAGTTCTTC | CASSVGPDTGTEQFF
TRBD2 | TRBJ2-5 | TRBV11-1 | - | TGTGCCAGCAGCTTCTTTGGTGGGGAGGGGCAAGAGACCCAGTACTTC | CASSFFGGEGQETQYF
TRBD2 | TRBJ2-1 | TRBV5-1 | - | TGCGCCAGCCGCCTAAGGGGACTAGCCGACCACAATGAGCAGTTCTTC | CASRLRGLADHNEQFF
TRBD1 | TRBJ2-7 | TRBV19 | - | TGTGCCAGTAGTCCTTGGACAGGGGGATCCTACGAGCAGTACTTC | CASSPWTGGSYEQYF
- | TRBJ2-7 | TRBV10-3 | - | TGTGCCATCAGTTCCCTACAGGGTGGGAGTCCCTACGAGCAGTACTTC | CAISSLQGGSPYEQYF
- | TRBJ1-3 | TRBV7-9 | - | TGTGCCAGCACCACCTCGACAGACTCTGGAAACACCATATATTTT | CASTTSTDSGNTIYF
- | TRBJ1-1 | TRBV7-3 | - | TGTGCCAGCAGCTTCGCAGCCAACAGGTGGGAGAACACTGAAGCTTTCTTT | CASSFAANRWENTEAFF
- | TRBJ2-7 | TRBV10-3 | few | TGTGCCATCAGTGAGTCGGGATACTACGAGCAGTACTTC | CAISESGYYEQYF
TRBD2 | TRBJ2-7 | TRBV6-5 | - | TGTGCCAGCACGGGGACTAACTACGAGCAGTACTTC | CASTGTNYEQYF